This T cell receptor (beta chain) emerged from a study of blood T cells in healthy people across ages. The CDR3 runs to 11 residues. Germline CDR1 reads DFQATT; CDR2 reads SNEGSKA (reference sequence). Then a second PCR, running about 7 to 11 cycles, was carried out with a sample-barcoded 5' primer and a J-beta primer mix. TCRdb fed the 5' RACE reads into MiXCR, producing one record per CDR3 protein. The profile shows over a million distinct CDR3 sequences, almost 25% of them singletons. All donors came from Russia, were Caucasian and healthy, and spanned ages roughly 6 to 95. This sample was shared with a second study, whose subject was T cells of mothers and their children.

This chain joins TRBV20-1 and TRBJ2-5; tentative D call: TRBD2 (5 bases). The J call may be wrong; the DNA end is better matched by TRBJ2-1. The clonotype comes from a girl under 10 years old in good health. The sample comprised blood. CDR3 DNA: TGCAGTGCGAGGGCCACTAATGAGCAGTTCTTC. Its protein product is CSARATNEQFF.